These 15 T cell receptor beta chains came from one sample sequenced in a study of CD8 T cells in ankylosing spondylitis. TCRdb analysed the 5' RACE reads with MiXCR anew, one entry per CDR3 protein. The sample has around 250,000 distinct CDR3 sequences, around a tenth seen once. What was sequenced was blood, either unsorted or a sorted T cell fraction (not recorded which). The receptor source for this set is a male donor with ankylosing spondylitis or in good health (not recorded which).

J is TRBJ2-2 and V is TRBV7-6, with D unresolved. Germline V CDR1 and CDR2: SGHVS, FNYEAQ. This CDR3 is 13 amino acids long. V gave up 5 bases and J gave up 8 bases, with 12 bases separating them. The CDR3 DNA reads TGTGCCAGCAGCCCCACGGTTGGGGGGGAGCTGTTTTTT. Encoded protein: CASSPTVGGELFF.

The chain combines TRBV11-2 with TRBJ2-2, with D tentatively TRBD2 (5 bases). This CDR3 spans 15 amino acids. Between the trimmed V and J ends, which lost 3 bases and 1 base, there was a span of 9 bases. Germline V lookup: CDR1 SGHAT, CDR2 FQNNGV. The chain's CDR3 is CASSLIAMNTGELFF. The CDR3, as DNA: TGTGCCAGCAGCTTGATAGCGATGAACACCGGGGAGCTGTTTTTT.

This clonotype was recorded many times. The rearrangement links TRBV6-4 to TRBJ2-3; 8 bases map to TRBD2. Germline V lookup: CDR1 MRHNA, CDR2 SNTAGT. The junction had 0 bases not matched to a gene; V was cut back by 0 bases and J by 4 bases. CDR3 size: 14 residues. Written as DNA, the CDR3 is TGTGCCAGCAGTGACTCGACTAGCGCAGATACGCAGTATTTT. As protein: CASSDSTSADTQYF.

Ten or more counts support this clonotype. The chain has TRBV5-1 and TRBJ2-1, with TRBD2 identical over 9 bases. The V gene end was trimmed by 2 bases and the J gene end by 7 bases; junction bases not matched to a gene: 4. The CDR3 runs to 14 residues. Germline-derived CDR1 and CDR2 are SGHRS and YFSETQ. In nucleotides, the CDR3 is TGCGCCAGCAGCTTAGGTAGCGGGGGAAATGAGCAGTTCTTC. Translating gives CASSLGSGGNEQFF.

J is TRBJ1-2 and V is TRBV5-1, with D unresolved. The V gene's germline CDR1 is SGHRS and CDR2 YFSETQ. With 4 bases removed from V and 7 bases from J, the gap between germline ends came to 23 bases. CDR3 size: 16 residues. The DNA for the CDR3 is TGCGCCAGCAGCGAAAACCGGGCAGGAGTCGAGGGTGGCTACACCTTC. Its protein is CASSENRAGVEGGYTF. The variable domain in full, with the rest retrieved from reference TRBV5-1 and TRBJ1-2, is KAGVTQTPRYLIKTRGQQVTLSCSPISGHRSVSWYQQTPGQGLQFLFEYFSETQRNKGNFPGRFSGRQFSNSRSEMNVSTLELGDSALYLCASSENRAGVEGGYTFGSGTRLTVV.

This clonotype was seen ten or more times. V usage is TRBV12-3 or TRBV12-4 and J usage is TRBJ1-5; D might be TRBD1 (6 bases). This CDR3 is 15 amino acids long. Trimming shortened V by 3 bases and J by 1 base, and 10 bases separated the two germline ends. The CDR3 is CASSFLQGSNQPQHF. The CDR3 DNA is TGTGCCAGCAGTTTCCTACAGGGAAGCAATCAGCCCCAGCATTTT.

This clonotype appeared many times. V usage is TRBV5-1 and J usage is TRBJ2-2; D remains ambiguous. The CDR3 runs 11 residues. Germline V gives CDR1 SGHRS, CDR2 YFSETQ. The germline V and J ends were trimmed by 1 base and 8 bases, with 3 bases remaining between them. The CDR3 spells CASSLYGELFF. CDR3 DNA sequence: TGCGCCAGCAGCTTGTATGGGGAGCTGTTTTTT.

This clonotype was picked up many times. The chain carries TRBV5-1 and TRBJ1-2; no firm D call. Deletions cut 0 bases from V and 0 bases from J, with 9 bases between. Germline V gives CDR1 SGHRS, CDR2 YFSETQ. The CDR3 is made up of 15 amino acids. This CDR3 is CASSLVPGTNYGYTF. CDR3 nucleotide sequence: TGCGCCAGCAGCTTGGTACCCGGGACTAACTATGGCTACACCTTC.

This clonotype was found many times. This chain joins TRBV5-1 and TRBJ2-7; 7 positions match TRBD2. CDR1 SGHRS and CDR2 YFSETQ come from the germline V gene. This CDR3 spans 13 amino acids. Unmatched junction bases numbered 6, after V lost 6 bases and J lost 3 bases. In DNA, the CDR3 is TGCGCCAGCACTCACGAGCGGGGCTACGAGCAGTACTTC. It yields the protein CASTHERGYEQYF.

This chain links TRBV7-8 with TRBJ1-1; D is possibly TRBD1 (5 bases). Trimming shortened V by 5 bases and J by 8 bases, and 15 bases separated the two germline ends. The CDR3 is 13 amino acids. In germline, CDR1 is SGHVS, CDR2 FQNEAQ. The CDR3, as DNA: TGTGCCAGCAGCCTAATGCAGGGTAGAGAAGCTTTCTTT. Translated, it gives CASSLMQGREAFF. Using reference TRBV7-8 and TRBJ1-1 for the parts outside the CDR3, the full variable domain is GAGVSQSPRYKVAKRGQDVALRCDPISGHVSLFWYQQALGQGPEFLTYFQNEAQLDKSGLPSDRFFAERPEGSVSTLKIQRTQQEDSAVYLCASSLMQGREAFFGQGTRLTVV.

This clonotype was seen ten or more times. The genes are TRBV7-2 and TRBJ2-7; 7 nucleotides match TRBD2. This CDR3 contains 14 residues. J lost 4 bases, V lost 1 base, and 4 bases had no gene match. Germline-derived CDR1 and CDR2 are SGHTA and FQGNSA. The CDR3 here is CASSLGGSGYEQYF. The DNA of the CDR3 is TGTGCCAGCAGCTTAGGCGGGAGCGGGTACGAGCAGTACTTC.

This clonotype is a singleton in its sample. V and J are TRBV7-7 and TRBJ2-7; D not resolved. Trimming shortened V by 0 bases and J by 4 bases, and 16 bases separated the two germline ends. Germline values: CDR1 SSHAT, CDR2 FNYEAQ (reference sequence). This CDR3 is 16 amino acids long. DNA for the CDR3: TGTGCCAGCAGCTTAGCGGTCCTAGTTTTCCCTTACGAGCAGTACTTC. This codes for CASSLAVLVFPYEQYF. Full variable domain (missing parts from reference TRBV7-7 and TRBJ2-7): GAGVSQSPRYKVTKRGQDVTLRCDPISSHATLYWYQQALGQGPEFLTYFNYEAQPDKSGLPSDRFSAERPEGSISTLTIQRTEQRDSAMYRCASSLAVLVFPYEQYFGPGTRLTVT.

This clonotype was found many times. The chain has TRBV28 and TRBJ2-1; 9 positions match TRBD1. In germline, CDR1 is MDHEN, CDR2 SYDVKM. The ends lost 4 bases at V and 8 bases at J; junction bases unmatched: 9. The CDR3 length is 15 residues. In DNA form, the CDR3 reads TGTGCCAGCAGTTCGACCGGGACAGGGTTGCATGAGCAGTTCTTC. Amino acids: CASSSTGTGLHEQFF.

V usage is TRBV7-9 and J usage is TRBJ2-1, with D perhaps matching TRBD1 or TRBD2 (5 bases each). The CDR3 extends over 17 amino acids. CDR1 is SEHNR, CDR2 FQNEAQ, per germline (reference sequence). The germline V and J ends were trimmed by 0 bases and 6 bases, with 18 bases remaining between them. The CDR3 DNA reads as TGTGCCAGCAGCTTAGCGCCAAAGTTTGGGGCGGGCAATGAGCAGTTCTTC. Protein product: CASSLAPKFGAGNEQFF.

Many counts were recorded for this clonotype. The rearrangement links TRBV7-9 to TRBJ2-7; D is undetermined. The length of the CDR3 is 14 residues. Germline CDR1 SEHNR, CDR2 FQNEAQ (reference sequence). Trimming cost V 3 bases and J 6 bases, with 15 bases left between them. CDR3 sequence (DNA): TGTGCCAGCAGCTTTGGGTCCGGTCTTTCCGAGCAGTACTTC. The encoded protein is CASSFGSGLSEQYF.